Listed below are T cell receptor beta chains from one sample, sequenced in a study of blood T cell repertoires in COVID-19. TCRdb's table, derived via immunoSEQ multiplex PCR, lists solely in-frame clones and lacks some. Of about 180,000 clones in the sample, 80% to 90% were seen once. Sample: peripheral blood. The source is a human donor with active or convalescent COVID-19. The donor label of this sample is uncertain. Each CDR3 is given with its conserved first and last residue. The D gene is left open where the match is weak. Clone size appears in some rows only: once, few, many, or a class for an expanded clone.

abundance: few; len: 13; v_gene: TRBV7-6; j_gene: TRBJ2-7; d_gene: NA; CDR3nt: TGTGCCAGCAGCTTGCATACAGAGAACGAGCAGTACTTC; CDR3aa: CASSLHTENEQYF
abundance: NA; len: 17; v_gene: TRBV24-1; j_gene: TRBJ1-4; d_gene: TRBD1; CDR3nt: TGTGCCACCAGTGATTCCGTCGAGGGGACAGGGGACGAAAAACTGTTTTTT; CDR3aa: CATSDSVEGTGDEKLFF
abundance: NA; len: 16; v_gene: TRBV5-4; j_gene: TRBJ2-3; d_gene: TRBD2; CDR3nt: TGTGCCAGCAGCACCCGACTAGCGGGGGCCTTCGGTACGCAGTATTTT; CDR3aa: CASSTRLAGAFGTQYF
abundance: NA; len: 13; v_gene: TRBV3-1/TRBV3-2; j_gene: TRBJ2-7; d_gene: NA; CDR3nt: TGTGCCAGCAGCCGAGGGGGGGTCTACGAGCAGTACTTC; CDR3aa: CASSRGGVYEQYF
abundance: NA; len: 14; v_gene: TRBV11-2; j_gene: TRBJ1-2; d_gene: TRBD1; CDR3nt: TGTGCCAGCAGCTCACCGGGACAGCGCTATGGCTACACCTTC; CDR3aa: CASSSPGQRYGYTF
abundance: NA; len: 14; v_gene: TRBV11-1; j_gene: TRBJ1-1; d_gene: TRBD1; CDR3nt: TGTGCCAGCAGCTCAACCCGACAGGGTGTTGAAGCTTTCTTT; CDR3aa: CASSSTRQGVEAFF
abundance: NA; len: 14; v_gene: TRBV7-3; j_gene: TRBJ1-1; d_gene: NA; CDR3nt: TGTGCCAGCAGCCCGGGGGGGATGAACACTGAAGCTTTCTTT; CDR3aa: CASSPGGMNTEAFF
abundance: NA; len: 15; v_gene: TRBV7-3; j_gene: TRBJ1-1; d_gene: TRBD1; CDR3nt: TGTGCCAGCAGCTTACTGGGACAGGGGGCATCAGGAGCTTTCTTT; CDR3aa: CASSLLGQGASGAFF
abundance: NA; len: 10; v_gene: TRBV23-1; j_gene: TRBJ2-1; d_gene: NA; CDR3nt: TGCGCCAGCCCTCGGAATGAGCAGTTCTTC; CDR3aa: CASPRNEQFF
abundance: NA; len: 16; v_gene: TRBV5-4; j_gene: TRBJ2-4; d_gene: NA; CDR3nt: TGTGCCAGCTTCAGTCATCCCGGGACATCCAAAAACATTCAGTACTTC; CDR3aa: CASFSHPGTSKNIQYF
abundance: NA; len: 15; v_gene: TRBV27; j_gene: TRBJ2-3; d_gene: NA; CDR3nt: TGTGCCAGCAGTCCGACAGAGCCCTACACAGATACGCAGTATTTT; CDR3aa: CASSPTEPYTDTQYF
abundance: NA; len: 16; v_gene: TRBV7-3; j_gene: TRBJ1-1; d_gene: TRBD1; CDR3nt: TGTGCCAGCAGCTTAAGAGGGACAGGCGGGAACACTGAAGCTTTCTTT; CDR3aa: CASSLRGTGGNTEAFF
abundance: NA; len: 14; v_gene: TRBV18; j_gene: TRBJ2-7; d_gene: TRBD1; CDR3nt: TGTGCCAGCTCACCACGACAGGGCCTCCACGAGCAGTACTTC; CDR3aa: CASSPRQGLHEQYF
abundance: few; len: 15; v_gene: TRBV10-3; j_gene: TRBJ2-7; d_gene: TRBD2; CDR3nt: TGTGCCATCAGTGGAACAGCGGGGGTCTCCTACGAGCAGTACTTC; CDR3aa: CAISGTAGVSYEQYF
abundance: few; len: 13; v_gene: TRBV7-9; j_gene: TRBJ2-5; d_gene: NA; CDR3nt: TGTGCCAGCAGCCAGGACATAGGGGAGACCCAGTACTTC; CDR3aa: CASSQDIGETQYF
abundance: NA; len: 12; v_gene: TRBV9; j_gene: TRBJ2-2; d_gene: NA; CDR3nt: TGTGCCAGCGGGGCGATCTCCGGGGAGCTGTTTTTT; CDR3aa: CASGAISGELFF
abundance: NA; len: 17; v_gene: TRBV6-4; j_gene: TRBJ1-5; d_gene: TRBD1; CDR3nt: TGTGCCAGCACCCCGACAGGGGGCTACAATAGCAATCAGCCCCAGCATTTT; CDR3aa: CASTPTGGYNSNQPQHF
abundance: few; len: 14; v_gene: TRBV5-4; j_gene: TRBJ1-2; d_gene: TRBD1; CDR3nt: TGTGCCAGCAGCTTCGGGACAGAAAACTATGGCTACACCTTC; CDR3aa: CASSFGTENYGYTF
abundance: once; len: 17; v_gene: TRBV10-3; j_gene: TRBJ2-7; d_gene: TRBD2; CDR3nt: TGTGCCATCAGTGAGCGCGGATGGGAGCGGGAGCAGGAAGAGCAGTACTTC; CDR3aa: CAISERGWEREQEEQYF
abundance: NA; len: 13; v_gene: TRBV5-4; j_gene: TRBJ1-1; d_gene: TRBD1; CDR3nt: TGTGCCAGCAGCTTGGCCGGGACAGGGGGGGCTTTCTTT; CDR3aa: CASSLAGTGGAFF
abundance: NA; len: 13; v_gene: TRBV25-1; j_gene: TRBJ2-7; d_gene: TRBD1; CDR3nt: TGTGCCAGCAGTGGGGACAGCTCCTACGAGCAGTACTTC; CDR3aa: CASSGDSSYEQYF
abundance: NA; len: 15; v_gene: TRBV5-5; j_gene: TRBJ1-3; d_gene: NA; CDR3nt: TGTGCCAGCAGCGAGTACGGGACAAATGGAAACACCATATATTTT; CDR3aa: CASSEYGTNGNTIYF
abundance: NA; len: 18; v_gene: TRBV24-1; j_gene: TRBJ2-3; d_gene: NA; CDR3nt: TGTGCCACCAGTGATGAAACCCGACAGGGAGGCCTTCCAGATACGCAGTATTTT; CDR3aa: CATSDETRQGGLPDTQYF
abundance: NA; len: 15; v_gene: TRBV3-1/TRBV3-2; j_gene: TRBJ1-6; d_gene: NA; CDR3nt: TGTGCCAGCAGCCCGCGAAACTCCTATAATTCACCCCTCCACTTT; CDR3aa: CASSPRNSYNSPLHF
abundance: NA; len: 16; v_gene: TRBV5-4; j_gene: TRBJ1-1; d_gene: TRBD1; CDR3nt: TGTGCCAGCAGCTTGGCAGGAGGGGGCGGTAGCACTGAAGCTTTCTTT; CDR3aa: CASSLAGGGGSTEAFF
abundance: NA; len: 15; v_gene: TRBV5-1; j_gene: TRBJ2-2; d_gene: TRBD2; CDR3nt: TGCGCCAGCAGCTTTCTAGCGGCGAACACCGGGGAGCTGTTTTTT; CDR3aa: CASSFLAANTGELFF
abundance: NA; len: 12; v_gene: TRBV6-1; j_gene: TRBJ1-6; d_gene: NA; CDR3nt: TGTGCGAGTGGGGGCTTTAATTCACCCCTCCACTTT; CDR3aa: CASGGFNSPLHF
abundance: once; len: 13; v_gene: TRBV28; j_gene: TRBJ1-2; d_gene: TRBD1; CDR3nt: TGTGCCAGCAGGGCACAGGGGGGATATGGCTACACCTTC; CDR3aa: CASRAQGGYGYTF
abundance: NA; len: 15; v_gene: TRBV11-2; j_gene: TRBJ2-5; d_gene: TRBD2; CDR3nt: TGTGCCAGCAGCTTAATCACTAGCGGGGTCGCGACCCAGTACTTC; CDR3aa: CASSLITSGVATQYF
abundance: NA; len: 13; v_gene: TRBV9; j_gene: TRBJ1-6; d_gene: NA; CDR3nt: TGTGCCAGCAGCGGGGGGGGAAATTCACCCCTCCACTTT; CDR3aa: CASSGGGNSPLHF
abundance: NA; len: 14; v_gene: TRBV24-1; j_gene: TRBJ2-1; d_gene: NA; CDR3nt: TGTGCCACCAGTGATTTGTGGCAGGGGAATGAGCAGTTCTTC; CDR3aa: CATSDLWQGNEQFF
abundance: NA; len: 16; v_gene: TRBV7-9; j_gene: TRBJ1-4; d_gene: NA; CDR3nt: TGTGCCAGCAGCTTCTATCTCAGGGAGGGGCTTGAAAAACTGTTTTTT; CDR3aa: CASSFYLREGLEKLFF
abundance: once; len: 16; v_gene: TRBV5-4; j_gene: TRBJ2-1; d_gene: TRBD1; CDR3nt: TGTGCCAGCAGGGGCGGACAGGGAATCGTCCTCAATGAGCAGTTCTTC; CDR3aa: CASRGGQGIVLNEQFF
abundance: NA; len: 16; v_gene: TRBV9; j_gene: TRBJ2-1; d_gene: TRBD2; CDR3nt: TGTGCCAGCAGCGGGCATGCGGGAGGCTCCTACAATGAGCAGTTCTTC; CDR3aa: CASSGHAGGSYNEQFF
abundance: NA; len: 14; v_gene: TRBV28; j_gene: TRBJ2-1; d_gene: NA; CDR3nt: TGTGCCAGCAGTTTCCGAAACAGGGCCCATGAGCAGTTCTTC; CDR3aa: CASSFRNRAHEQFF
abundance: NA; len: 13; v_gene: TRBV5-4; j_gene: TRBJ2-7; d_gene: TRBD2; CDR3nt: TGTGCCAGCAGCCCGGGACTAAACCACGAGCAGTACTTC; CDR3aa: CASSPGLNHEQYF
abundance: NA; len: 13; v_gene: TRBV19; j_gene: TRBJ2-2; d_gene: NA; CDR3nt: TGTGCCAGTAGTATTCTAGGAGGCGGGGAGCTGTTTTTT; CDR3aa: CASSILGGGELFF
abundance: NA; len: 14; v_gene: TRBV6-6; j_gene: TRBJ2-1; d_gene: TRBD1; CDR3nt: TGTGCCAGCGGCAACAGGGGGGATCACAATGAGCAGTTCTTC; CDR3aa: CASGNRGDHNEQFF
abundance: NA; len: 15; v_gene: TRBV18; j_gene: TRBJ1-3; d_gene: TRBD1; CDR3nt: TGTGCCAGCTCACGCGTCGGACAGGCAGGAAACACCATATATTTT; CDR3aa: CASSRVGQAGNTIYF
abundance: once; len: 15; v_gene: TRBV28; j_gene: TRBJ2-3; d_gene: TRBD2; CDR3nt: TGTGCCAGCACCCACCCGACTAGCGGGACAGATACGCAGTATTTT; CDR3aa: CASTHPTSGTDTQYF
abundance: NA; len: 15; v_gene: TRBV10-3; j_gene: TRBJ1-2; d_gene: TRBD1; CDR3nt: TGTGCCATCAGTGAGTCCGGGACAGGGGTGCTTGGCTACACCTTC; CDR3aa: CAISESGTGVLGYTF
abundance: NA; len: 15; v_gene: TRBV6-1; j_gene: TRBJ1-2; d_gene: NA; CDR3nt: TGTGCCAGCAGTGAAGGGAATGGGGGGGGTTATGGCTACACCTTC; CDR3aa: CASSEGNGGGYGYTF
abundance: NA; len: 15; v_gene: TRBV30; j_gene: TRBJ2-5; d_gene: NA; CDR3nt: TGTGCCTGGAGTGTAACTGGGGGGGCTGGGGAGACCCAGTACTTC; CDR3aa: CAWSVTGGAGETQYF
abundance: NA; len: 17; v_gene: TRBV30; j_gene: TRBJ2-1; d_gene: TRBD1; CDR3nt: TGTGCCTGGAGTGGACAGGGGCGGCAGAGCTCCTACAATGAGCAGTTCTTC; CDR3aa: CAWSGQGRQSSYNEQFF
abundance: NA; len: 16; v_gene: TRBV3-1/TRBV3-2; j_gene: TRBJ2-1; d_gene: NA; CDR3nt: TGTGCCAGCAGCCACGTCAAGAGTCTATCCTACAATGAGCAGTTCTTC; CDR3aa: CASSHVKSLSYNEQFF
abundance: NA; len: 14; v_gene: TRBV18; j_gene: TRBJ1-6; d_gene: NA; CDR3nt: TGTGCCAGCTCCCATAGCTCCTATAATTCACCCCTCCACTTT; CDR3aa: CASSHSSYNSPLHF
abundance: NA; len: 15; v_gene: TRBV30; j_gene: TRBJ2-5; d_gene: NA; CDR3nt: TGTGCCTGGAGGGATTCGACAGGCCCCTCGGAGACCCAGTACTTC; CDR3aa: CAWRDSTGPSETQYF
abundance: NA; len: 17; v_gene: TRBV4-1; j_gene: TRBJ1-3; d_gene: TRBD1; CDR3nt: TGCGCCAGCAGCCCCCGGGACAGGGAGGGCCCTGGAAACACCATATATTTT; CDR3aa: CASSPRDREGPGNTIYF
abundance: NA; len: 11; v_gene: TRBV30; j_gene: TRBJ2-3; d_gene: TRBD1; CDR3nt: TGTGCCTGGAGTTTGGACAGGGCAGGGCATTTT; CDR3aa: CAWSLDRAGHF
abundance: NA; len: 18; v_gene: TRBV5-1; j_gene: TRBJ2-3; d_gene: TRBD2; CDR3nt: TGCGCCAGCAGTCGTGGACTAGCGGGAGGAAGGAGCACAGATACGCAGTATTTT; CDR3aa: CASSRGLAGGRSTDTQYF
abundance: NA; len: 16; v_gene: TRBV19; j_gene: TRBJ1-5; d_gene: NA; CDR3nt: TGTGCCAGTAGTATATACTGGGTTCTCCCCGACAAAGCCCAGCATTTT; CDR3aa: CASSIYWVLPDKAQHF
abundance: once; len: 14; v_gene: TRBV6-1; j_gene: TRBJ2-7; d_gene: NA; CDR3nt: TGTGCCAGCAGTGAAGCATTAGGCAGGGGCGAGCAGTACTTC; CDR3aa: CASSEALGRGEQYF
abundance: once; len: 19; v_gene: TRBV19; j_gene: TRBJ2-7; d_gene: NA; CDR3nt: TGTGCCAGTAGTATAGAATGGGGGACAGCTAGCGGGTCACTGGTCGAGCAGTACTTC; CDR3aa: CASSIEWGTASGSLVEQYF
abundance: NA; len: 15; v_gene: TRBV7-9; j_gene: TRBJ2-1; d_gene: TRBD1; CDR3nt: TGTGCCAGCAGCTGGGGACAGCCTTCCTACAATGAGCAGTTCTTC; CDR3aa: CASSWGQPSYNEQFF
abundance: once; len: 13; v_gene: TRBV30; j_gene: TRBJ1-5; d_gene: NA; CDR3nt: TGTGCCTGGAGTCACAGATCTCGTCAGCCCCAGCATTTT; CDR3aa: CAWSHRSRQPQHF
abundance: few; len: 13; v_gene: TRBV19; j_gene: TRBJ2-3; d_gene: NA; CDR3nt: TGTGCCAGTAGTGAGCCCCCCACAGATACGCAGTATTTT; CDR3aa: CASSEPPTDTQYF